This is a list of T cell receptor beta chains from one sample in a study of shared clonotypes between healthy human individuals. Libraries were prepared by immunoSEQ multiplex PCR; TCRdb keeps only in-frame clonotypes and omits some of them. The repertoire holds approximately 530,000 clones, with about 96% as singletons. Source material: naive CD4+ T cells sorted from blood. Receptors originate from a woman aged 25 to 39 in good health. Both conserved end residues are part of each CDR3. A D gene is named only where the DNA matches it firmly. Clone sizes are given selectively: once, few, many, or a class where the clone is expanded.

D gene	clone size	J gene	V gene	CDR3 DNA	CDR3 protein
.	.	TRBJ1-4	TRBV7-8	TGTGCCAGCAGCTTACATTCGGGGGATAATGAAAAACTGTTTTTT	CASSLHSGDNEKLFF
.	.	TRBJ1-1	TRBV15	TGTGCCACCTCAGGGTGGAACACTGAAGCTTTCTTT	CATSGWNTEAFF
.	.	TRBJ1-1	TRBV5-1	TGCGCCAGCAGCTGGGGGACTGAGAACACTGAAGCTTTCTTT	CASSWGTENTEAFF
TRBD2	.	TRBJ2-7	TRBV10-2	TGCGCCAGCAGGGGACTAGCGGGACTAAGCTCCTACGAGCAGTACTTC	CASRGLAGLSSYEQYF
.	.	TRBJ2-1	TRBV15	TGTGCCACCAGCAGAGTCGTGGTGGGCGACAATGAGCAGTTCTTC	CATSRVVVGDNEQFF
.	.	TRBJ1-5	TRBV2	TGTGCCAGCAGAGGGAGCAATCAGCCCCAGCATTTT	CASRGSNQPQHF
.	.	TRBJ1-1	TRBV27	TGTGCCAGCAGTTTAGTCGCTTGGTTGAACACTGAAGCTTTCTTT	CASSLVAWLNTEAFF
.	.	TRBJ1-2	TRBV7-2	TGTGCCAGCAACGAACAACAGGGCAGCGCCTATGGCTACACCTTC	CASNEQQGSAYGYTF
TRBD2	.	TRBJ2-3	TRBV10-2	TGCGCCAGCAGTAAAGCGGGGGGGAAGGATACGCAGTATTTT	CASSKAGGKDTQYF
TRBD2	.	TRBJ2-2	TRBV6-1	TGTGCCAGCAACGGACTAGCGGGAGTCGGGGAGCTGTTTTTT	CASNGLAGVGELFF
.	once	TRBJ1-5	TRBV4-1	TGCGCCAGCAGCCCCCTACAGGGTACGGATCAGCCCCAGCATTTT	CASSPLQGTDQPQHF
TRBD1	.	TRBJ1-1	TRBV9	TGTGCCAGCAGCGGGCACAGGGGCATGAACACTGAAGCTTTCTTT	CASSGHRGMNTEAFF
TRBD2	.	TRBJ2-5	TRBV7-2	TGTGCCAGCAGCTACGGTACTAGCGGGGATCCTAAAGAGACCCAGTACTTC	CASSYGTSGDPKETQYF
.	.	TRBJ1-1	TRBV20-1	TGCAGTGCTAGCAGGAACACTGAAGCTTTCTTT	CSASRNTEAFF
TRBD2	.	TRBJ2-5	TRBV5-1	TGCGCCAGCGGCCGAGATAGCGGGCACCAAGAGACCCAGTACTTC	CASGRDSGHQETQYF
TRBD1	.	TRBJ2-2	TRBV15	TGTGCCACCAGCAGGGACAGGGAAAACACCGGGGAGCTGTTTTTT	CATSRDRENTGELFF
TRBD1	.	TRBJ1-1	TRBV6-1	TGTGCCGGACGCCTGGACAGGGCAGCTGAAGCTTTCTTT	CAGRLDRAAEAFF
.	.	TRBJ1-3	TRBV18	TGTGCCAGCTCACGACAGCCGGGCGCTGGAAACACCATATATTTT	CASSRQPGAGNTIYF
TRBD2	.	TRBJ2-7	TRBV5-1	TGCGCCAGCAGCTTGGAGGGACTAGCCTCCCACGAGCAGTACTTC	CASSLEGLASHEQYF
TRBD1	.	TRBJ1-2	TRBV7-9	TGTGCCAGCAGCTTGGGACAGGGAATCGACTATGGCTACACCTTC	CASSLGQGIDYGYTF
TRBD1	.	TRBJ2-7	TRBV28	TGTGCCAGCAGCGATGGACAGGTTGTGGGCGAGCAGTACTTC	CASSDGQVVGEQYF
.	.	TRBJ1-3	TRBV5-4	TGTGCCAGCAGCTTGCGGGGGGCAGGAAACACCATATATTTT	CASSLRGAGNTIYF
.	.	TRBJ1-2	TRBV28	TGTGCCAGCAGTTTCTTGTCGGGCCTCTATGGCTACACCTTC	CASSFLSGLYGYTF
TRBD2	once	TRBJ2-7	TRBV5-1	TGCGCCAGCAGCTCCGGACTAGCGGGAAACGAGCAGTACTTC	CASSSGLAGNEQYF